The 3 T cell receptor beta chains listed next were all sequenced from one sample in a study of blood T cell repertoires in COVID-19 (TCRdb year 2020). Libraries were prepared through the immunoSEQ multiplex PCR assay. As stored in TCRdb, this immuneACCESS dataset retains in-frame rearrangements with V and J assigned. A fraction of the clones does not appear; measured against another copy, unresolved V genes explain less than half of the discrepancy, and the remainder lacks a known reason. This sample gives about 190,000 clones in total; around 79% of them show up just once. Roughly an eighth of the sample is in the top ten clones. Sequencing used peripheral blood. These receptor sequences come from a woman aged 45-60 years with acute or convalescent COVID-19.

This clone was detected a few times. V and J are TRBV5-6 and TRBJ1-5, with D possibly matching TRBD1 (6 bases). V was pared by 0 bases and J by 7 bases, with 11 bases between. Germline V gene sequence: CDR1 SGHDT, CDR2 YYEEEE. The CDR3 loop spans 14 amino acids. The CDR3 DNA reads TGTGCCAGCAGCTTGGGGAACAGGGAACAGCCCCAGCATTTT. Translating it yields CASSLGNREQPQHF.

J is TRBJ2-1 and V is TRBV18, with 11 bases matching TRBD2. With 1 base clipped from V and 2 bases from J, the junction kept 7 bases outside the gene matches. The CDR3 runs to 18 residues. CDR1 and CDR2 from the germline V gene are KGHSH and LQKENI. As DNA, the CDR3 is TGTGCCAGCTCACCACTAGCGGGAGGGCCGGGTCCCTACAATGAGCAGTTCTTC. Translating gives CASSPLAGGPGPYNEQFF.

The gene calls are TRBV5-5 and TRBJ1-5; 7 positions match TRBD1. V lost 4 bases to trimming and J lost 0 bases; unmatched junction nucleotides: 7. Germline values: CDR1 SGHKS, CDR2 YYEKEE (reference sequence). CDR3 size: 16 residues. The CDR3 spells CASSGDRVNSNQPQHF. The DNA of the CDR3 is TGTGCCAGCAGCGGCGACAGGGTTAATAGCAATCAGCCCCAGCATTTT. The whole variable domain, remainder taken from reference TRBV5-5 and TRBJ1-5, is DAGVTQSPTHLIKTRGQQVTLRCSPISGHKSVSWYQQVLGQGPQFIFQYYEKEERGRGNFPDRFSARQFPNYSSELNVNALLLGDSALYLCASSGDRVNSNQPQHFGDGTRLSIL.